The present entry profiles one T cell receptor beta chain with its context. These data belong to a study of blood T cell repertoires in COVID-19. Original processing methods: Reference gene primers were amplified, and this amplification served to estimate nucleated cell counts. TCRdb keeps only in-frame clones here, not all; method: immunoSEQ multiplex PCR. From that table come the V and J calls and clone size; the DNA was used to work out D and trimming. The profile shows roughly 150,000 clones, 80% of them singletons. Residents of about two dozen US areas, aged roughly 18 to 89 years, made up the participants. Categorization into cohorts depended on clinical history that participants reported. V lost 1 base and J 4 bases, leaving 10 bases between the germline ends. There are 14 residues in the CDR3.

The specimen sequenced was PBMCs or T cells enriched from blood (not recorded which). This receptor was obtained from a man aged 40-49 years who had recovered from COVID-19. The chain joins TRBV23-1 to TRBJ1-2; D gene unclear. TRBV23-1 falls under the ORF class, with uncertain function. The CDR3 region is CASSQYPGCYGYTF. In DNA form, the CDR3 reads TGCGCCAGCAGTCAATACCCGGGTTGCTATGGCTACACCTTC.